The clone carrying this T cell receptor beta chain was observed a handful of times. Its antigen is undetermined. The record originates from a study of T cells after yellow fever vaccination. Study-wide results and caveats: The booster saw the reappearance of most primary-vaccination clones (nearly 98% CD4, 80% to 90% CD8). The CD4 and CD8 compartments had a small share of their clonotypes in common. Contamination by abundant bulk-population clonotypes could be present in FACS-sorted repertoires.

Making TCR cDNA involved 5'RACE template switching, which added UMIs and a universal primer site. TCRdb recomputed calls from the 5' RACE reads with MiXCR, one row per CDR3 protein. The sample includes about 510,000 distinct CDR3 sequences, 21% of them seen just once. The CDR3 covers 15 residues. J gave up 7 bases and V 0 bases, and 8 bases lay outside the gene matches. Germline V gene sequence: CDR1 SGHDN, CDR2 FVKESK. This rearrangement joins TRBV14 to TRBJ1-2; 7 nucleotides match TRBD1. The starting material was PBMCs, obtained less than 25 days after the first yellow fever vaccination. The sequence came from a man younger than 35 who received the YFV17D yellow fever vaccine. The DNA for the CDR3 is TGTGCCAGCAGCCAAGATCCGACAGGGTTGGGTGGCTACACCTTC. It is translated as CASSQDPTGLGGYTF.